This TCR beta chain was recovered during a study of OX40 agonist ivuxolimab in advanced cancers. TCRdb's table, derived via immunoSEQ multiplex PCR, lists solely in-frame clones and lacks some. The profile shows 80,000 to 100,000 clones, 70% to 90% of them singletons. The sample was CD4+ or CD8+ T cells sorted from blood, taken in a trial of the OX40 agonist ivuxolimab. The clonotype was recovered from an adult with an advanced solid tumor such as melanoma, head and neck, liver or kidney cancer.

CDR3 residues: CAWSVQLGTEGEQFF. CDR3 coding DNA: TGTGCCTGGAGTGTACAGTTAGGGACAGAGGGCGAGCAGTTCTTC. This chain connects TRBV30 to TRBJ2-1; TRBD1 matches at 7 bases. Germline assignment: CDR1 GTSNPN and CDR2 SVGIG (reference sequence). The ends lost 0 bases at V and 10 bases at J; junction bases unmatched: 12. CDR3 length: 15 amino acids. The variable domain in full, with the rest retrieved from reference TRBV30 and TRBJ2-1, is SQTIHQWPATLVQPVGSPLSLECTVEGTSNPNLYWYRQAAGRGLQLLFYSVGIGQISSEVPQNLSASRPQDRQFILSSKKLLLSDSGFYLCAWSVQLGTEGEQFFGPGTRLTVL.